This T cell receptor beta chain emerged from a study of human T cells and chemical hapten exposure. Study as a whole: The sensitizing agent was 2% DPC, placed on roughly 2 cm by roughly 2 cm of upper inner arm skin. Application of 0.01% DPC to the upper back was done by patch test, with a reading at 6 days.

Germline V gives CDR1 SGHTA, CDR2 FQGNSA. The length of the CDR3 is 11 residues. The V gene lost 2 bases and the J gene lost 10 bases, with 6 bases spanning the gap. TCRdb redid the calling of the RACE reads with MiXCR, one entry per CDR3 protein. The sample yields roughly 130,000 distinct CDR3 sequences, about 11% seen once. Time point defined: patch test 3, about 24 weeks after DPC sensitization. Indicated treatment: therapeutic diphenylcyclopropenone sensitization with weekly scalp DPC. This clonotype was observed at least ten times. The chain carries TRBV7-2 and TRBJ2-1; D unresolved. The sample here was whole blood, taken in connection with sensitization to the hapten diphenylcyclopropenone (DPC). This TCR was sampled from a woman in her forties or fifties with alopecia areata. Some clones in this sample may be carry-over from other donors' samples. The CDR3 is CASSLRVEQFF. CDR3 nucleotide sequence: TGTGCCAGCAGCTTAAGAGTAGAGCAGTTCTTC.